Only a few counts were recorded for the clone carrying this T cell receptor (beta chain). The antigen remains undetermined. Via MiXCR, TCRdb re-called the RACE reads, giving one row per CDR3 protein. There are about 190,000 distinct CDR3 sequences in the sample; around 25% occur only once, and 2% to 2.5% lies in the top ten. This CDR3 comprises 14 residues. Between the trimmed V and J ends, which lost 5 bases and 4 bases, there was a span of 14 bases. Germline V gene lookup returns CDR1 MDHEN and CDR2 SYDVKM. Time point meaning: patch test 3, about 24 weeks after DPC sensitization. This sample's treatment: therapeutic diphenylcyclopropenone sensitization with weekly scalp DPC. Blood, whole and unfractionated, served as the source for total RNA extraction. The sample comes from a study of human T cells and chemical hapten exposure. Whole-study context: Researchers reported sensitizing an approximately 2 cm by approximately 2 cm upper inner arm skin site with 2% DPC.

Study results and caveats: Each of the donors had alopecia, so their immune responses may not resemble those of healthy people.

The sequenced sample was whole blood, obtained in connection with sensitization to the hapten diphenylcyclopropenone (DPC). The origin of this receptor is a woman in her thirties or forties with alopecia areata. Some clones in this sample may be carry-over from other donors' samples. This rearrangement joins TRBV28 to TRBJ2-5, with a weak D call TRBD1 (6 bases). The CDR3 is CASSTTGQGETQYF. The CDR3 DNA is TGTGCCAGCAGTACTACAGGGCAAGGAGAGACCCAGTACTTC.